The rows below give T cell receptor beta chains drawn from one sample of a study of identical twins. TCRdb fed the 5' RACE reads into MiXCR, producing one record per CDR3 protein. The data show approximately 490,000 distinct CDR3 sequences, with approximately 20% seen just once and approximately 0.52% held by the top ten. The data were also submitted as part of a second study, on yellow fever vaccine responses in identical twins.

Sequenced input: CD4+ T cells sorted from blood. These receptors all stem from a woman in her late teens or twenties in good health. CDR3s include the opening cysteine and the closing phenylalanine or tryptophan. A D gene is named only where the DNA matches it firmly. Clone size is shown for a subset of rows, as once, few, many or a class of expanded clone.

TRBJ1-4 . TRBV12-3/TRBV12-4 few CASSFSDRPEKLFF TGTGCCAGCAGTTTTTCCGACAGACCAGAAAAACTGTTTTTT
TRBJ2-5 . TRBV11-3 . CASSSHTGTQETQYF TGTGCCAGCAGCTCCCACACCGGGACTCAAGAGACCCAGTACTTC
TRBJ1-6 TRBD1 TRBV12-3/TRBV12-4 . CASSFGTGSFPLHF TGTGCCAGCAGTTTCGGGACAGGGAGCTTCCCCCTCCACTTT
TRBJ2-5 TRBD2 TRBV6-2/TRBV6-3 . CATLLAGARASQETQYF TGTGCCACCCTCCTAGCGGGAGCGAGGGCCTCCCAAGAGACCCAGTACTTC
TRBJ2-2 TRBD2 TRBV11-2 . CASSPKWGRADNTGELFF TGTGCCAGCAGCCCGAAGTGGGGGAGGGCGGACAACACCGGGGAGCTGTTTTTT
TRBJ2-7 . TRBV5-1 . CASSLVYSSYEQYF TGCGCCAGCAGCTTGGTCTACAGTTCCTACGAGCAGTACTTC
TRBJ1-2 . TRBV5-1 few CASSLNREDGYTF TGCGCCAGCAGCTTGAACAGGGAAGATGGCTACACCTTC
TRBJ2-3 TRBD1 TRBV6-1 . CASRLTGSSTDTQYF TGTGCCAGCAGGCTGACAGGGTCCAGCACAGATACGCAGTATTTT
TRBJ2-1 TRBD2 TRBV9 few CASSPRLAGALNEQFF TGTGCCAGCAGCCCCCGTCTAGCGGGCGCCCTTAATGAGCAGTTCTTC
TRBJ2-1 TRBD2 TRBV7-3 . CASSFDSGRGYNEQFF TGTGCCAGCAGCTTCGATAGCGGGAGAGGATACAATGAGCAGTTCTTC
TRBJ1-1 TRBD1 TRBV4-1 . CASSQGQGKGTEAFF TGCGCCAGCAGCCAAGGACAGGGGAAGGGCACTGAAGCTTTCTTT
TRBJ2-5 TRBD2 TRBV11-3 . CASSLEFLAGEETQYF TGTGCCAGCAGCTTAGAGTTCCTAGCGGGAGAAGAGACCCAGTACTTC
TRBJ2-4 . TRBV11-2 few CASSFSRGNIQYF TGTGCCAGCAGCTTCTCCAGGGGCAACATTCAGTACTTC
TRBJ2-3 . TRBV4-1 few CASSNLGRGAPDTQYF TGCGCCAGCAGTAACCTCGGCAGGGGGGCTCCAGATACGCAGTATTTT
TRBJ2-1 . TRBV11-2 . CASSWEYSGSEQFF TGTGCCAGCAGCTGGGAGTACTCTGGGAGCGAGCAGTTCTTC
TRBJ2-1 . TRBV20-1 few CSARVFPYNEQFF TGCAGTGCTAGAGTATTTCCCTACAATGAGCAGTTCTTC
TRBJ2-7 TRBD2 TRBV4-2 . CASSHQAGGLMEQYF TGTGCCAGCAGCCATCAAGCGGGAGGACTTATGGAGCAGTACTTC
TRBJ1-2 TRBD1 TRBV5-1 . CASSPGQGSNYGYTF TGCGCCAGCAGCCCGGGACAGGGTTCTAACTATGGCTACACCTTC
TRBJ2-3 . TRBV3-1 . CASSTLGTLLPDTQYF TGTGCCAGCAGCACCCTCGGGACCCTGCTTCCAGATACGCAGTATTTT
TRBJ2-3 TRBD2 TRBV7-2 few CASSLVQAGGTDTQYF TGTGCCAGCAGCTTAGTTCAGGCGGGAGGCACAGATACGCAGTATTTT
TRBJ1-1 . TRBV15 . CATSQGIETEAFF TGTGCCACCAGTCAGGGTATCGAAACTGAAGCTTTCTTT
TRBJ2-1 TRBD2 TRBV4-1 . CASSLLAGHNNEQFF TGCGCCAGCAGCCTCCTAGCGGGACATAACAATGAGCAGTTCTTC
TRBJ1-5 . TRBV10-3 few CASLQGLSQPQHF TGTGCCAGCTTACAGGGATTGAGTCAGCCCCAGCATTTT
TRBJ2-1 TRBD1 TRBV10-1 . CASSEGPGQGDYEQFF TGCGCCAGCAGTGAGGGACCCGGACAGGGTGATTATGAGCAGTTCTTC
TRBJ2-7 . TRBV7-9 . CASSRTADYEQYF TGTGCCAGCAGCAGGACAGCCGACTACGAGCAGTACTTC
TRBJ2-4 . TRBV11-3 . CASSLEGTLAKNIQYF TGTGCCAGCAGCTTAGAAGGGACCCTAGCCAAAAACATTCAGTACTTC
TRBJ2-5 . TRBV21-1 few CASSKVDGSGAWETQYF TGTGCCAGCAGCAAAGTTGACGGGAGCGGGGCGTGGGAGACCCAGTACTTC
TRBJ2-3 . TRBV18 . CASSPAVVASDTQYF TGTGCCAGCTCACCCGCGGTTGTGGCCTCAGATACGCAGTATTTT
TRBJ1-5 . TRBV28 . CASSDVVGANNQPQHF TGTGCCAGCAGTGATGTCGTTGGGGCAAACAATCAGCCCCAGCATTTT
TRBJ2-3 . TRBV11-1 few CASSLGGLQIPPDTQYF TGTGCCAGCAGCTTAGGTGGGCTTCAGATTCCACCAGATACGCAGTATTTT
TRBJ2-1 . TRBV12-3/TRBV12-4 few CASSWQRERLIEQFF TGTGCCAGCAGTTGGCAACGGGAGCGGTTAATTGAGCAGTTCTTC
TRBJ1-2 . TRBV11-2 . CASSVGGVSEGYTF TGTGCCAGCAGCGTCGGTGGGGTATCTGAAGGCTACACCTTC
TRBJ2-2 . TRBV5-4 . CASSNQGNTGELFF TGTGCCAGCAGCAATCAGGGGAACACCGGGGAGCTGTTTTTT
TRBJ2-3 . TRBV20-1 few CSARAPAGGADTQYF TGCAGTGCTAGAGCCCCCGCAGGAGGAGCAGATACGCAGTATTTT
TRBJ1-5 . TRBV2 many CASSDRNQPQHF TGTGCCAGCAGTGACAGAAATCAGCCCCAGCATTTT
TRBJ1-1 . TRBV18 . CASSAGRQNTEAFF TGTGCCAGCTCGGCGGGACGGCAGAACACTGAAGCTTTCTTT
TRBJ2-7 . TRBV7-9 . CASSLVGKERVKTEQYF TGTGCCAGCAGCTTAGTAGGCAAGGAACGGGTAAAAACCGAGCAGTACTTC
TRBJ2-7 . TRBV15 . CATVVPSSYEQYF TGTGCCACCGTAGTCCCGAGCTCCTACGAGCAGTACTTC
TRBJ2-1 . TRBV4-1 . CASSQLGVNEQFF TGCGCCAGCAGCCAACTTGGCGTCAATGAGCAGTTCTTC
TRBJ2-1 . TRBV29-1 once CSVEPLARFRNEQFF TGCAGCGTTGAACCGCTAGCGAGGTTTAGAAATGAGCAGTTCTTC
TRBJ2-2 TRBD2 TRBV12-3/TRBV12-4 many CASSSGTDWNTGELFF TGTGCCAGCAGCAGCGGGACGGACTGGAACACCGGGGAGCTGTTTTTT
TRBJ2-3 . TRBV12-3/TRBV12-4 . CASSPTGTITQYF TGTGCCAGCAGTCCAACCGGGACGATCACGCAGTATTTT
TRBJ2-7 TRBD2 TRBV7-9 . CASSQTSGNYEQYF TGTGCCAGCAGTCAGACTAGCGGTAACTACGAGCAGTACTTC
TRBJ2-1 . TRBV12-3/TRBV12-4 few CASSLRLEGEQFF TGTGCCAGCAGTTTACGGCTAGAAGGTGAGCAGTTCTTC
TRBJ2-2 TRBD1 TRBV3-1 once CASSHAGAGTVNTGELFF TGTGCCAGCAGCCACGCAGGGGCTGGGACAGTTAACACCGGGGAGCTGTTTTTT